Below, 20 T cell receptor beta chains from the same sample are listed, as sequenced in a study of persistence of HIV-infected CD4 T cells (dated by TCRdb to the early 2020s). The immunoSEQ hsTCRB assay version 4, run in survey mode, was used to sequence TCRbeta repertoires from genomic DNA. The table comes from immuneACCESS by way of TCRdb, which keeps in-frame sequences with V and J called. Part of the clones is missing from these tables; in studies checked, under half for an unresolved V gene and the rest for unknown reasons. In this sample the table shows tens of thousands of clones, 70% of which occur a single time. The ten largest clones take up approximately 1.4% of the sample. Antigen specificity for these receptors is unknown. This specimen's treatment or condition label, interpreted: suppressive antiretroviral therapy. A pool of overlapping HIV-1 Gag 15-mer peptides was used at 0.95 to 1 ug per peptide per mL for cell stimulation. Sorting of responding CD4+ T cells was based on upregulation of both CD40 ligand and CD69.

The input for sequencing was CD4+ T cells sorted from PBMCs after approximately 19-hour stimulation, taken from a patient who received antiretroviral therapy. The meaning of the sample's cell subset or site label: CD40L+CD69+ CD4 T cells responding to HIV-1 Gag peptides. All receptors come from an adult man with HIV who was CMV-seropositive.

The chain uses TRBV7-9 and TRBJ2-3, with TRBD2 matching 9 bases. The germline CDR1 and CDR2 sequences are SEHNR and FQNEAQ (reference sequence). The CDR3 covers 19 residues. After removal of 5 bases from V and 2 bases from J, the junction contained 17 bases not matched to a gene. The CDR3 region is CASSKGGWASGENTDTQYF. In DNA, the CDR3 is TGTGCCAGCAGCAAGGGGGGTTGGGCTAGCGGGGAGAACACAGATACGCAGTATTTT.

This clone showed up just once. The genes are TRBV7-8 and TRBJ1-1; 8 bases align to TRBD1. With V trimmed by 2 bases and J by 5 bases, 1 base remained unmatched. The V gene's germline CDR1 is SGHVS and CDR2 FQNEAQ. The length of the CDR3 is 13 residues. CDR3 nucleotide sequence: TGTGCCAGCAGCTTACAGGGGGCGACTGAAGCTTTCTTT. It specifies CASSLQGATEAFF. Drawing the rest from reference TRBV7-8 and TRBJ1-1, the complete variable domain is GAGVSQSPRYKVAKRGQDVALRCDPISGHVSLFWYQQALGQGPEFLTYFQNEAQLDKSGLPSDRFFAERPEGSVSTLKIQRTQQEDSAVYLCASSLQGATEAFFGQGTRLTVV.

The chain uses TRBV5-5 and TRBJ1-6, with unresolved D. The CDR3 spans 14 residues. V lost 0 bases and J lost 14, with 15 bases in between. CDR1 is SGHKS, CDR2 YYEKEE, per germline (reference sequence). The CDR3 here is CASSLDPGSWALHF. The CDR3 DNA is TGTGCCAGCAGCTTGGATCCGGGATCCTGGGCCCTCCACTTT.

The CDR3 is CASSSNRGHLTDTQYF. In DNA, the CDR3 is TGTGCCAGCAGCTCGAACAGGGGGCACTTGACAGATACGCAGTATTTT. V and J are TRBV5-4 and TRBJ2-3; 9 nucleotides line up with TRBD1. CDR3 length equals 16 residues. J gave up 3 bases and V 3 bases, and 8 bases lay outside the gene matches. The V gene's germline CDR1 is SGHNT and CDR2 YYREEE (reference sequence).

In its sample, this clone was seen a few times. Other DNA sequences in this specimen translate into the identical CDR3. The chain has TRBV6-5 and TRBJ1-2, with 8 bases fitting TRBD1. The CDR3 sequence is 14 residues long. The trim removed 2 bases at V and 8 bases at J, leaving 7 bases unmatched. From germline, CDR1 is MNHEY and CDR2 SVGAGI. The CDR3 reads CASSYVQGARGYTF. Written as DNA, the CDR3 is TGTGCCAGCAGTTACGTCCAGGGGGCAAGAGGCTACACCTTC.

This clone was counted between two and nine times. The rearrangement uses TRBV6-1 and TRBJ2-5; 8 positions agree with TRBD1. J gave up 5 bases and V 3 bases, and 11 bases lay outside the gene matches. The CDR3 runs 16 residues. Germline lookup yields CDR1 MNHNS and CDR2 SASEGT. CDR3 coding DNA: TGTGCCAGCAGTGATCAGCAGGGGGCGATGGGGGAGACCCAGTACTTC. This codes for CASSDQQGAMGETQYF.

This clone was seen more than once but under ten times. This rearrangement joins TRBV3-1 (or the pseudogene TRBV3-2) to TRBJ1-4; no clear D gene. Germline lookup yields CDR1 LGHDT and CDR2 YNNKEL (reference sequence). This CDR3 region has 13 residues. V lost 4 bases, J lost 5 bases, and 8 bases lay in between. CDR3 protein: CASSLGRNEKLFF. The CDR3, as DNA: TGTGCCAGCAGCCTAGGTCGAAATGAAAAACTGTTTTTT.

V gene TRBV15 combines with J gene TRBJ2-4; no definite D call. V shed 5 bases and J shed 9 bases, with 11 bases lying between them. Germline assignment: CDR1 LNHNV and CDR2 YYDKDF (reference sequence). CDR3 length: 12 residues. The CDR3 bases are TGTGCCACCAGCGGAAAGGGAAGCATTCAGTACTTC. Protein sequence: CATSGKGSIQYF.

The chain links TRBV3-1 (or the pseudogene TRBV3-2) to TRBJ2-7; tentatively, D is TRBD2 (6 bases). The CDR3 consists of 13 residues. Germline V gene data show CDR1 as LGHDT and CDR2 as YNNKEL (reference sequence). Trimming pared 8 bases from V and 4 bases from J, leaving 15 bases between. This CDR3 reads CASQPGGEYEQYF. The CDR3 DNA sequence: TGTGCCAGCCAACCTGGCGGGGAATACGAGCAGTACTTC.

This clone was observed a handful of times. The J gene is TRBJ1-2, the V gene TRBV7-9, with TRBD1 as a possible D gene (6 bases). The germline gives CDR1 SEHNR, CDR2 FQNEAQ (reference sequence). V gave up 4 bases and J gave up 6 bases, with 27 bases separating them. CDR3 length equals 18 residues. This chain's CDR3 is CASSWGRAQGVRSDGYTF. CDR3 sequence (DNA): TGTGCCAGCAGCTGGGGGAGGGCACAGGGAGTCCGCAGCGATGGCTACACCTTC.

The chain is built from TRBV15 and TRBJ2-7; tentatively, D is TRBD1 (5 bases). The V gene lost 11 bases and the J gene lost 0 bases, with 17 bases spanning the gap. This CDR3 has 14 amino acids. Germline CDR1 LNHNV, CDR2 YYDKDF (reference sequence). In nucleotides, the CDR3 is TGTGCCTCCACCCGACAGACGGGCTCCTACGAGCAGTACTTC. Encoded protein: CASTRQTGSYEQYF.

This clone showed up just once. V usage is TRBV14 and J usage is TRBJ1-1; D may be TRBD1 (6 bases). The CDR3 extends over 15 amino acids. V was pared by 0 bases and J by 10 bases, with 18 bases between. Per the germline V gene, CDR1 is SGHDN and CDR2 is FVKESK. CDR3 nucleotides: TGTGCCAGCAGCCAAGATTACCCAGGGGCCGCGGGAGCTTTCTTT. Its protein is CASSQDYPGAAGAFF.

In this sample, this clone turned up a few times. The chain recombines TRBV5-1 with TRBJ1-1; the match to TRBD1 covers 11 bases. The V segment lost 3 bases and the J segment 6 bases; nucleotides outside the gene matches: 4. Germline CDR1 SGHRS, CDR2 YFSETQ. This CDR3 has 14 amino acids. As DNA, the CDR3 is TGCGCCAGCAGCTCTGGACAGGGGGCCTCTGAAGCTTTCTTT. This translates into CASSSGQGASEAFF.

This sequence joins TRBV14 and TRBJ2-1; D call uncertain. Germline loops: CDR1 SGHDN, CDR2 FVKESK. This CDR3 contains 12 residues. The ends were cut back, 0 bases at V and 11 bases at J, with 8 bases in the middle. CDR3 amino acids: CASSQDGIQQFF. CDR3 in DNA: TGTGCCAGCAGCCAAGATGGCATCCAGCAGTTCTTC.

The chain links TRBV9 to TRBJ1-6; no firm D call. Germline V CDR1 and CDR2: SGDLS, YYNGEE. The CDR3 spans 15 residues. V shed 2 bases and J shed 5 bases, with 11 bases lying between them. The CDR3 sequence is CASSVGGRDNSPLHF. The CDR3 DNA reads as TGTGCCAGCAGCGTGGGTGGGAGGGATAATTCACCCCTCCACTTT. The full variable domain, its missing parts supplied by reference TRBV9 and TRBJ1-6, is DSGVTQTPKHLITATGQRVTLRCSPRSGDLSVYWYQQSLDQGLQFLIQYYNGEERAKGNILERFSAQQFPDLHSELNLSSLELGDSALYFCASSVGGRDNSPLHFGNGTRLTVT.

This clone was detected only a few times. This chain joins TRBV11-2 and TRBJ2-7; 7 bases match TRBD1. Germline V gives CDR1 SGHAT, CDR2 FQNNGV. CDR3 length: 18 residues. Trimming removed 3 bases from V and 4 bases from J; junction bases left unmatched: 18. In nucleotides, the CDR3 is TGTGCCAGCAGCTTTAGGGGGCCAGGGCCGTGGAGTGAGTACGAGCAGTACTTC. This translates into CASSFRGPGPWSEYEQYF.

The J gene is TRBJ2-7, the V gene TRBV15; D gene unclear. Germline loops: CDR1 LNHNV, CDR2 YYDKDF (reference sequence). Trimming took 0 bases from V and 6 from J, leaving 9 bases between them. The CDR3 extends over 13 amino acids. This CDR3 reads CATSRDWAGEQYF. The CDR3 DNA reads TGTGCCACCAGCAGAGATTGGGCAGGCGAGCAGTACTTC. Supplemented by reference TRBV15 and TRBJ2-7, the full variable domain reads DAMVIQNPRYQVTQFGKPVTLSCSQTLNHNVMYWYQQKSSQAPKLLFHYYDKDFNNEADTPDNFQSRRPNTSFCFLDIRSPGLGDTAMYLCATSRDWAGEQYFGPGTRLTVT.

This clone was seen more than once but under ten times. V gene TRBV10-2 combines with J gene TRBJ2-7, with 10 bases matching TRBD2. Losses at the gene ends were 8 bases for V and 9 bases for J; bases not matched to a gene: 7. CDR1 and CDR2 (germline): WSHSY, SAAADI. The CDR3 totals 12 residues. The CDR3, as DNA: TGCGCCAGCTCCAGCGGGGGGGCCGGGCAGTACTTC. This sequence encodes CASSSGGAGQYF.

The chain is built from TRBV18 and TRBJ1-1; weak D call: TRBD1 (6 bases). The V and J ends lost 3 bases and 6 bases respectively, with 8 bases between them. The CDR3 totals 12 residues. The germline CDR1 and CDR2 sequences are KGHSH and LQKENI. The CDR3 loop is CASSPGQSEAFF. CDR3 sequence (DNA): TGTGCCAGCTCACCCGGACAGTCTGAAGCTTTCTTT.

The V and J genes are TRBV2 and TRBJ2-7, with TRBD1 matching 7 bases. Germline V gene sequence: CDR1 SNHLY, CDR2 FYNNEI. The CDR3 totals 15 residues. The J segment lost 3 bases and the V segment lost 6 bases, leaving 11 bases of the junction unmatched. The CDR3 protein is CASSGDSLLLYEQYF. In DNA form, the CDR3 reads TGTGCCAGCAGCGGGGACAGCTTACTCCTCTACGAGCAGTACTTC.